What follows are 6 T cell receptor beta chains derived from one specimen sequenced in a study of Graves' ophthalmopathy and Graves' hyperthyroidism. For repertoire sequencing, the TCR beta CDR3 regions were amplified from RNA transcripts. RT-PCR with HTBI primers came first, then second-round multiplex PCR. TCRdb re-called the multiplex PCR reads through MiXCR, storing one row per CDR3 protein. Of 650,000 to 900,000 distinct CDR3 sequences in the sample, around 40% were seen once. Sequencing was done on a sample of peripheral blood. The receptors were sampled from an adult man with Graves' ophthalmopathy.

Concerning this clonotype itself: An end of the junction does not agree with germline; a read error may underlie this. The chain recombines TRBV10-3 with TRBJ1-1, with 9 bases aligning to TRBD1. CDR3 length equals 17 residues. Germline CDR1 reads ENHRY; CDR2 reads SYGVKD. This chain's CDR3 is CASSYDLGTGYVTEAFF. The CDR3 region has the DNA TGTGCCAGCAGTTACGATCTCGGGACAGGGTATGTTACTGAAGCTTTCTTT.

This clonotype appeared many times. The V call is TRBV15, the J call TRBJ1-4; perhaps TRBD1 as D (5 bases). CDR1 and CDR2 from the germline V gene are LNHNV and YYDKDF (reference sequence). V lost 0 bases and J 0 bases, leaving 8 bases between the germline ends. The CDR3 covers 16 residues. The CDR3 DNA reads as TGTGCCACCAGCAGAGATCGGGGGTCAACTAATGAAAAACTGTTTTTT. Its protein is CATSRDRGSTNEKLFF.

This chain connects TRBV20-1 to TRBJ1-5, with 9 bases lining up with TRBD1. Germline V gene data show CDR1 as DFQATT and CDR2 as SNEGSKA (reference sequence). The CDR3 is 15 amino acids. J was trimmed by 2 bases and V by 6 bases; bases with no gene match: 8. For the CDR3, the DNA is TGCAGTGCCAATACAGGGGGCTTTCGCAATCAGCCCCAGCATTTT. It codes for CSANTGGFRNQPQHF.

This clonotype was observed a handful of times. V usage is TRBV7-9 and J usage is TRBJ1-1, with 7 bases lining up with TRBD1. V was clipped by 0 bases and J by 3 bases; unmatched bases: 7. The germline CDR1 and CDR2 sequences are SEHNR and FQNEAQ (reference sequence). This CDR3 spans 16 amino acids. The CDR3 is CASSLARGGLDTEAFF. The CDR3 nucleotides are TGTGCCAGCAGCTTAGCCCGAGGGGGCTTGGACACTGAAGCTTTCTTT.

In its sample, this clonotype was seen a few times. V usage is TRBV6-5 and J usage is TRBJ1-2, with D possibly TRBD1 on 6 matching bases. CDR1 is MNHEY, CDR2 SVGAGI, per germline. The CDR3 consists of 13 residues. Trimming took 5 bases from V and 4 from J, leaving 11 bases between them. DNA for the CDR3: TGTGCCAGCAGTGAAACAGGGATCTATGGCTACACCTTC. It specifies CASSETGIYGYTF.

V and J are TRBV20-1 and TRBJ2-5; 8 nucleotides line up with TRBD2. The CDR3 consists of 11 residues. Germline-derived CDR1 and CDR2 are DFQATT and SNEGSKA (reference sequence). CDR3 region: CTAGEVETQYF. The DNA for the CDR3 is TGCACAGCGGGAGAGGTTGAGACCCAGTACTTC.